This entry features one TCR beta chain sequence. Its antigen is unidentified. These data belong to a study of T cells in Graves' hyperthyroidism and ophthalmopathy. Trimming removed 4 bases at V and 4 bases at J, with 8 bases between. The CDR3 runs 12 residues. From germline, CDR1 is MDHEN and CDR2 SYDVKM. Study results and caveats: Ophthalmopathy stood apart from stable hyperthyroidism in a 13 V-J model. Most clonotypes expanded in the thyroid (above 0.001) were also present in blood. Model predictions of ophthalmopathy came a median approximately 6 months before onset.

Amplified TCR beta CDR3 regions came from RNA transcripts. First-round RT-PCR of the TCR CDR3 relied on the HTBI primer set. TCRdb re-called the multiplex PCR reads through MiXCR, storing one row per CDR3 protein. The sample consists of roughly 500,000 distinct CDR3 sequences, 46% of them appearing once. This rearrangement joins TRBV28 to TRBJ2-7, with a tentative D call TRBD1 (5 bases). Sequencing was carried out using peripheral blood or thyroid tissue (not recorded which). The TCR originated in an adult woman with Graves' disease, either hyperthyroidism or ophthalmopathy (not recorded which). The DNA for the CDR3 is TGTGCCAGCAGTTGGGGCGAGTACGAGCAGTACTTC. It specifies CASSWGEYEQYF.